This entry describes one T cell receptor (beta chain). This specimen belongs to a study of response to subunit inactivated influenza vaccine. MiXCR, run by TCRdb on the RT-PCR reads, gives a single entry per CDR3 protein. The sample gives 590,000 or so distinct CDR3 sequences, 14% of which show up once; less than 8.5% is in the top ten. CDR1 and CDR2 (germline): MGHRA, YSYEKL. The CDR3 runs to 15 residues. With 0 bases removed from V and 6 bases from J, the gap between germline ends came to 12 bases. The sequence derives from a man in his forties or fifties who received an inactivated influenza vaccine. Specimen: PBMCs from blood, collected roughly 2 weeks before vaccination. The chain combines TRBV4-1 with TRBJ2-1; either TRBD1 or TRBD2 may fit D (5 bases each). The chain's CDR3 is CASSQDNRDGNEQFF. The DNA for the CDR3 is TGCGCCAGCAGCCAAGATAATCGGGACGGCAATGAGCAGTTCTTC.